A single sample gave rise to the 5 T cell receptor beta chains below, sequenced in a study of T cell responses to AZD1222 COVID-19 vaccine. TCRdb's copy holds only in-frame clones and misses some; the assay was immunoSEQ multiplex PCR. The sample holds around 200,000 clones, just over 85% seen once. The sample consisted of peripheral blood, taken on day 0 of AZD1222 vaccination. These receptors were collected from an adult in good health.

The chain combines TRBV29-1 with TRBJ2-3, with D possibly being TRBD1 or TRBD2 (6 bases each). Trimming left V 0 bases short and J 1 base short, with 14 bases between. CDR1 is SQVTM and CDR2 is ANQGSEA in the germline V gene. This CDR3 is built from 16 residues. The chain's CDR3 is CSVEDPGAGRTDTQYF. Written as DNA, the CDR3 is TGCAGCGTTGAAGATCCGGGGGCAGGGCGCACAGATACGCAGTATTTT.

The chain combines TRBV10-3 with TRBJ2-3; 8 nucleotides agree with TRBD2. CDR1 and CDR2 from the germline V gene are ENHRY and SYGVKD. V trimming: 7 bases; J trimming: 6 bases; junction bases outside the gene matches: 18. This CDR3 has 17 amino acids. The CDR3, as DNA: TGTGCCATCACCAGAGGACAGTCCGCCGGCGGGGGGGATACGCAGTATTTT. Translating it yields CAITRGQSAGGGDTQYF.

The chain employs TRBV9 and TRBJ2-7; 9 nucleotides align to TRBD2. Germline CDR1 is SGDLS and CDR2 is YYNGEE. With V trimmed by 4 bases and J by 5 bases, 4 bases remained unmatched. The CDR3 is made up of 13 amino acids. The CDR3 loop is CASSRVAGDEQYF. In DNA, the CDR3 is TGTGCCAGCAGCCGAGTAGCGGGGGACGAGCAGTACTTC. Full variable domain (missing parts from reference TRBV9 and TRBJ2-7): DSGVTQTPKHLITATGQRVTLRCSPRSGDLSVYWYQQSLDQGLQFLIQYYNGEERAKGNILERFSAQQFPDLHSELNLSSLELGDSALYFCASSRVAGDEQYFGPGTRLTVT.

The V call is TRBV3-1 (or the pseudogene TRBV3-2), the J call TRBJ1-2; no definite D call. Germline V gene lookup returns CDR1 LGHDT and CDR2 YNNKEL (reference sequence). The V and J ends lost 4 bases and 8 bases respectively, with 20 bases between them. There are 15 residues in the CDR3. The CDR3 spells CASSPRIGSDRGYTF. CDR3 nucleotide sequence: TGTGCCAGCAGCCCCCGGATCGGGAGCGATAGGGGCTACACCTTC.

The rearrangement joins TRBV6-5 to TRBJ2-1; 9 nucleotides agree with TRBD1. The CDR3 loop spans 15 amino acids. The V gene's germline CDR1 is MNHEY and CDR2 SVGAGI. Germline trimming cut 6 bases from V and 3 bases from J; bases unmatched to any gene: 6. The DNA of the CDR3 is TGTGCCAGCAGCCCGGACAGGGGCCTCTACAATGAGCAGTTCTTC. This sequence encodes CASSPDRGLYNEQFF.